This section outlines one T cell receptor (beta chain) sequence together with its context. This specimen belongs to a study of T cells in Graves' hyperthyroidism and ophthalmopathy. TCR beta CDR3 regions were amplified from RNA. A first-round RT-PCR of the TCR CDR3 used the HTBI primer set. TCRdb re-called the multiplex PCR reads through MiXCR, storing one row per CDR3 protein. This sample has 250,000 or so distinct CDR3 sequences, with 13% to 15% found just once. CDR3 length equals 16 residues. Germline V gene data show CDR1 as MDHEN and CDR2 as SYDVKM. The V and J ends lost 6 bases and 0 bases respectively, with 12 bases between them.

Source material: blood. The sequence derives from a woman aged 50 to 65 with Graves' hyperthyroidism that later progressed to Graves' ophthalmopathy. The chain carries TRBV28 and TRBJ2-6; tentatively, D is TRBD2 (5 bases). Here the CDR3 reads CASSRELDSGANVLTF. CDR3 in DNA: TGTGCCAGCAGCCGGGAATTAGACTCTGGGGCCAACGTCCTGACTTTC.